Included here is one T cell receptor beta chain sequence, with context. Per the original data handling: Amplification of reference gene primers provided the estimated nucleated cell counts. Profiled with immunoSEQ multiplex PCR; TCRdb holds only in-frame clones, not every one. V and J calls and clone size are those listed in that table; D and trimming were worked out from the DNA. This table holds around 69,000 clones, approximately 85% found once. These data come from a study of blood T cell repertoires in COVID-19. About the study: COVID-19 samples, acute and convalescent, were from the United States, Italy and Spain. PBMCs, B-cell-depleted T cells, or T cells provided the cDNA or gDNA that made up the material.

Germline CDR1 LNHDA, CDR2 SQIVND (reference sequence). Trimming shortened V by 6 bases and J by 3 bases, and 17 bases separated the two germline ends. The CDR3 is made up of 15 amino acids. The source material was peripheral blood. This chain connects TRBV19 to TRBJ1-1, with D possibly being TRBD1 (5 bases). The clonotype was recovered from a man aged 45-65 years with acute or convalescent COVID-19. This chain's CDR3 is CASSPPDTLYTEAFF. CDR3 DNA sequence: TGTGCCAGTAGCCCTCCGGACACCTTATACACTGAAGCTTTCTTT.